What follows describes a single T cell receptor beta chain. No antigen is known for it. No base qualities exist here, and no much larger clone lies one base off it. From the cysteine through the phenylalanine, the CDR3 covers 14 amino acids. The entry retains the CDR3 DNA only, 42 bases that are in frame from base 1. For CDR1 and CDR2, the germline V gene lists MDHEN and SYDVKM. V and J lose 2 bases and 1 base, and a span of 6 bases separates them. The data were obtained in a study of CD8+CD57+ T cells in acquired aplastic anemia (dated by TCRdb to 2016 to 2019). About the full investigation: DNA extracted from sorted CD4+ and CD8+ cells had a mean of 3.2 ug, with a range of roughly 0.17 to 30 ug. An average of approximately 9.8 million reads for CD4+ cells and roughly 11 million reads for CD8+ cells was obtained from healthy donor samples. The research as a whole found: Although some 28 CD8+ CDR3 sequences were shared by patients and controls, these sequences appeared highly expressed in patients and within the immunodominant clones of patients. No significant difference in CD8+ Simpson's diversity was found between patients and healthy controls (P=0.060).

Genomic DNA was used as template for profiling of TCR beta VDJ combinations and CDR3 sequences. TCR repertoire sequencing was run on an Illumina HiSeq 2000. In the paper's pipeline: Repertoires were assessed using TRBV/TRBJ rearrangement plots, CDR3 size and DJ length profiles, and Simpson's diversity index. Whichever DNA sequence was most abundant in the deep sequencing data was defined as the immunodominant clone. CDR3 amino acid sequences were checked for sharing between subjects and were compared against published repertoires and the VDJdb database. The raw public reads went through TCRdb reprocessing: fastp at Q25, MiXCR clone calling, in-frame beta chains kept. When rows share a CDR3 protein, they turn into one entry using the most common DNA and genes. TCRdb, rather than the study authors, made the V and J calls. In this sample the table shows some 180,000 distinct CDR3 sequences, approximately 45% of which occur a single time. Under 3.5% of the sample is held by the ten biggest clonotypes.

In the study, sorted CD4+ and CD8+ blood T cells from patients with severe aplastic anemia and from healthy subjects underwent deep sequencing of TCR repertoires. Ficoll-Paque density gradient centrifugation was used to isolate peripheral blood mononuclear cells. CD4+ and CD8+ T cells were sorted by FACS or magnetic beads before DNA extraction. The chain joins TRBV28 to TRBJ1-3, with the identity of the D gene unclear. Material for sequencing was sorted CD4+, CD8+, or CD8+CD57+ T cells (not recorded which) from PBMCs. This clonotype was sampled from a human donor in good health. CDR3 reads: CASSLAGSGNTIYF. The DNA is as follows: TGTGCCAGCAGTTTAGCAGGATCTGGAAACACCATATATTTT.